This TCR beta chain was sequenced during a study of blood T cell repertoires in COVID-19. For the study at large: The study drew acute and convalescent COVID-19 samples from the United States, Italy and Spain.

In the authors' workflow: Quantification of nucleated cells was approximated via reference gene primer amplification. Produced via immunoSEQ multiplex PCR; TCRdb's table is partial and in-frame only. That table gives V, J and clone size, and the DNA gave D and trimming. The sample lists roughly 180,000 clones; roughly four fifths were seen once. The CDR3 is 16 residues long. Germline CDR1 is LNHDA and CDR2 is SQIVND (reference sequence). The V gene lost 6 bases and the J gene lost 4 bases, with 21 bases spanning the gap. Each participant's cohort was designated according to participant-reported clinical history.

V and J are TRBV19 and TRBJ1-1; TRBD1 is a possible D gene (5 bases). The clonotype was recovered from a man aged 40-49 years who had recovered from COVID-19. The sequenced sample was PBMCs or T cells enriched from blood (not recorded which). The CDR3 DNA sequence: TGTGCCAGTAGCCTCGGCGGGGGGGTTGAGGGCACTGAAGCTTTCTTT. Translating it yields CASSLGGGVEGTEAFF.